This T cell receptor beta chain was sequenced for a study of blood T cell repertoires in COVID-19. This CDR3 contains 16 residues. Germline V CDR1 and CDR2: SGDLS, YYNGEE. Deletions cut 0 bases from V and 4 bases from J, with 11 bases between. Here immunoSEQ multiplex PCR was the method, and the copy in TCRdb shows in-frame clones only, minus some. The sample holds 240,000 or so clones, around three quarters seen once. The genes are TRBV9 and TRBJ2-6; D call uncertain. Sequencing was performed on peripheral blood. This sequence was found in a woman older than 75 with acute or convalescent COVID-19. The CDR3 DNA sequence: TGTGCCAGCAGCGTAGCTACGGGTTCGGGGGCCAACGTCCTGACTTTC. Translating it yields CASSVATGSGANVLTF.